Listed below are T cell receptor beta chains from one sample, sequenced in a study of blood T cell repertoires in COVID-19. Measured with immunoSEQ multiplex PCR; TCRdb has only the in-frame clones, and not every one. The sample comprises over 70,000 clones, 65% to 90% of which are singletons, and around 6.9% rests with the top ten. The sample taken for sequencing was peripheral blood. Every receptor here comes from a man aged 25 to 40 with COVID-19, enrolled during active disease. Each CDR3 is given with its conserved first and last residue. Each record gives: J gene, D gene, V gene, clone size, CDR3 DNA, CDR3 protein. A D gene is named only where the DNA matches it firmly. Size is omitted from some rows. Given values are once, few, many or a class for expanded clones.

J gene: TRBJ1-5
D gene: NA
V gene: TRBV19
clone size: NA
CDR3 DNA: TGTGCCAGTAGCTTCGCCGGACATAGCAATCAGCCCCAGCATTTT
CDR3 protein: CASSFAGHSNQPQHF

J gene: TRBJ1-1
D gene: TRBD1
V gene: TRBV27
clone size: NA
CDR3 DNA: TGTGCCAGCAGACCGGGACAGGGACCCACTGAAGCTTTCTTT
CDR3 protein: CASRPGQGPTEAFF

J gene: TRBJ1-1
D gene: NA
V gene: TRBV10-3
clone size: NA
CDR3 DNA: TGTGCCGCCCAAGAGGCCCAGAACATGAACACTGAAGCTTTCTTT
CDR3 protein: CAAQEAQNMNTEAFF

J gene: TRBJ2-7
D gene: NA
V gene: TRBV3-1/TRBV3-2
clone size: NA
CDR3 DNA: TGTGCCAGCAGCCCTGTGTACCGCCCAGGGGAGCAGTACTTC
CDR3 protein: CASSPVYRPGEQYF

J gene: TRBJ2-5
D gene: NA
V gene: TRBV5-1
clone size: once
CDR3 DNA: TGCGCCAGCAGCCGGGTTGATGGGGAGACCCAGTACTTC
CDR3 protein: CASSRVDGETQYF

J gene: TRBJ1-5
D gene: TRBD1
V gene: TRBV4-2
clone size: NA
CDR3 DNA: TGTGCCAGCAGCCAAAGTACAGGGGCCGTGGGGCATCAGCCCCAGCATTTT
CDR3 protein: CASSQSTGAVGHQPQHF

J gene: TRBJ1-4
D gene: NA
V gene: TRBV4-2
clone size: NA
CDR3 DNA: TGTGCCAGCAGCCAAGGCGGGGCAACTAATGAAAAACTGTTTTTT
CDR3 protein: CASSQGGATNEKLFF

J gene: TRBJ1-1
D gene: NA
V gene: TRBV19
clone size: NA
CDR3 DNA: TGTGCCACCCCGCCACGGGGAAACACTGAAGCTTTCTTT
CDR3 protein: CATPPRGNTEAFF

J gene: TRBJ2-7
D gene: TRBD1
V gene: TRBV7-3
clone size: once
CDR3 DNA: TGCGCCAGCAGCCCCGGACAGGGGGCAGACGAGCAGTACTTC
CDR3 protein: CASSPGQGADEQYF

J gene: TRBJ2-3
D gene: TRBD2
V gene: TRBV10-1
clone size: NA
CDR3 DNA: TGCGCCAGCAGTCCGAGCGGGACCGATACGCAGTATTTT
CDR3 protein: CASSPSGTDTQYF

J gene: TRBJ2-3
D gene: TRBD1
V gene: TRBV27
clone size: NA
CDR3 DNA: TGTGCCAGCAGTCCAAGAGGACAGGGGAGCACAGATACGCAGTATTTT
CDR3 protein: CASSPRGQGSTDTQYF

J gene: TRBJ1-1
D gene: NA
V gene: TRBV3-1/TRBV3-2
clone size: few
CDR3 DNA: TGTGCCAGCAGCCTCGGACAAAACACTGAAGCTTTCTTT
CDR3 protein: CASSLGQNTEAFF

J gene: TRBJ1-1
D gene: NA
V gene: TRBV7-9
clone size: NA
CDR3 DNA: TGTGCCAGCAGCTTAGAAGCAGGTTTGAACACTGAAGCTTTCTTT
CDR3 protein: CASSLEAGLNTEAFF